The source of this T cell receptor beta chain is a study of blood T cell repertoires in COVID-19. For the study at large: Donors in the United States, Italy and Spain gave samples during acute or convalescent COVID-19.

After removal of 3 bases from V and 0 bases from J, the junction contained 13 bases not matched to a gene. CDR3 length equals 19 residues. Germline assignment: CDR1 LNHDA and CDR2 SQIVND (reference sequence). TCRdb keeps only in-frame clones here, not all; method: immunoSEQ multiplex PCR. The data show under 200,000 clones, around nine tenths seen once. V usage is TRBV19 and J usage is TRBJ1-5; 8 nucleotides align to TRBD1. The sample consisted of peripheral blood. The sequence came from a man in his late teens or twenties with active or convalescent COVID-19. This CDR3 reads CASSIRLGTGAYSNQPQHF. CDR3 nucleotides: TGTGCCAGTAGTATCAGGCTCGGGACAGGAGCTTATAGCAATCAGCCCCAGCATTTT.